A single sample gave rise to the 11 T cell receptor beta chains below, sequenced in a study of OX40 agonist ivuxolimab in advanced cancers. The library relied on the immunoSEQ multiplex PCR assay. The table was pulled from immuneACCESS by TCRdb, which kept in-frame rearrangements only. Such tables lose some clones; where checked, under half of the loss comes from unresolved V genes, and the rest has no known cause. The sample table contains roughly 41,000 clones; only one count was recorded for approximately 88% of them. About three fifths of the sample is held by the ten biggest clonotypes. The material sequenced was CD4+ or CD8+ T cells sorted from blood, taken in a trial of the OX40 agonist ivuxolimab. These receptors all stem from an adult with an advanced solid tumor such as melanoma, head and neck, liver or kidney cancer.

The DNA of the CDR3 is TGCGCCAGCAGCCAAGTAGCTCCGAACACCGGGGAGCTGTTTTTT. This sequence encodes CASSQVAPNTGELFF. The gene calls are TRBV4-1 and TRBJ2-2; D not certain. V lost 1 base to trimming and J lost 0 bases, with 6 bases between them. Per germline, CDR1 MGHRA and CDR2 YSYEKL. This CDR3 comprises 15 residues.

The genes are TRBV19 and TRBJ2-5; unclear D gene. This CDR3 has 13 residues. Germline V gene data show CDR1 as LNHDA and CDR2 as SQIVND (reference sequence). V was cut by 3 bases and J by 2 bases, with 7 bases left in between. This chain's CDR3 is CASSIPAQETQYF. The CDR3 DNA follows: TGTGCCAGTAGTATTCCTGCGCAAGAGACCCAGTACTTC.

The rearrangement uses TRBV21-1 and TRBJ2-2. TRBV21-1 is shown as a pseudogene. CDR3 length: 18 residues. The CDR3 region has the DNA TGTGCCAGCAGCAAGGAGAAGCGAGAGGGGCCGAACACCGGGGAGCTGTTTTTT. It encodes CASSKEKREGPNTGELFF.

The rearrangement uses TRBV20-1 and TRBJ1-1; D gene uncertain. CDR1 is DFQATT and CDR2 is SNEGSKA in the germline V gene (reference sequence). V was pared by 6 bases and J by 0 bases, with 5 bases between. This CDR3 region has 11 residues. The CDR3 is CSAAMNTEAFF. Here the CDR3 DNA reads TGCAGTGCAGCTATGAACACTGAAGCTTTCTTT.

This clone was observed once. The CDR3: CASSLVVQGRNEQYF. CDR3 bases: TGCGCCAGCAGCTTGGTTGTACAGGGGCGAAACGAGCAGTACTTC. The V call is TRBV5-1, the J call TRBJ2-7; the match to TRBD1 covers 7 bases. J gave up 5 bases and V 0 bases, and 8 bases lay outside the gene matches. This CDR3 has 15 amino acids. The germline V gene has CDR1 SGHRS and CDR2 YFSETQ.

The J gene is TRBJ2-2, the V gene TRBV6-1; TRBD1 matches at 10 bases. The CDR3 is made up of 15 amino acids. Trimming cost V 6 bases and J 1 base; bases outside gene matches: 2. The germline V gene has CDR1 MNHNS and CDR2 SASEGT. CDR3 sequence: CASSGTGENTGELFF. The CDR3 DNA reads as TGTGCCAGCAGCGGGACAGGGGAGAACACCGGGGAGCTGTTTTTT.

The chain couples TRBV10-2 to TRBJ2-7; the D call may be TRBD1 or TRBD2 (6 bases each). The length of the CDR3 is 16 residues. The V and J ends lost 3 bases and 6 bases respectively, with 21 bases between them. Per the germline V gene, CDR1 is WSHSY and CDR2 is SAAADI. CDR3 region: CASSDRRDIGTGEQYF. CDR3 in DNA: TGCGCCAGCAGTGATCGGCGGGACATCGGAACCGGCGAGCAGTACTTC.

The rearrangement joins TRBV4-1 to TRBJ2-7; TRBD1 matches 9 bases. V shed 3 bases and J 4 bases; nucleotides not matched to a gene: 7. Germline V gives CDR1 MGHRA, CDR2 YSYEKL. The CDR3 contains 15 residues. The chain's CDR3 is CASSQPGQGDYEQYF. CDR3 DNA: TGCGCCAGCAGCCAGCCGGGACAGGGAGATTACGAGCAGTACTTC.

This chain links TRBV7-8 with TRBJ2-7, with D possibly TRBD1 on 6 matching bases. CDR3 size: 15 residues. CDR1 is SGHVS and CDR2 is FQNEAQ in the germline V gene. V lost 4 bases, J lost 0 bases, and 13 bases lay in between. This chain's CDR3 is CASSSTTGSSYEQYF. In DNA, the CDR3 is TGTGCCAGCAGCTCTACGACAGGTAGCTCCTACGAGCAGTACTTC.

The CDR3 bases are TGTGCCAGCAGCTTAAGTGGACTAGCGGGGGGGCGGGAGACCCAGTACTTC. Protein product: CASSLSGLAGGRETQYF. This chain joins TRBV7-6 and TRBJ2-5, with 15 bases aligning to TRBD2. The V segment lost 2 bases and the J segment 5 bases; nucleotides outside the gene matches: 6. CDR1 and CDR2 (germline): SGHVS, FNYEAQ. CDR3 length: 17 residues.

For this clone: This same CDR3 is encoded by further DNA sequences in the sample. The chain couples TRBV10-1 to TRBJ2-3; the match to TRBD2 covers 11 bases. Trimming cost V 5 bases and J 5 bases; bases outside gene matches: 6. This CDR3 has 15 amino acids. Germline V lookup: CDR1 WNHNN, CDR2 SYGVQD (reference sequence). CDR3 nucleotides: TGCGCCAGCAGTAAGGTAGCGGGGGGGAGAGATACGCAGTATTTT. Residues: CASSKVAGGRDTQYF.